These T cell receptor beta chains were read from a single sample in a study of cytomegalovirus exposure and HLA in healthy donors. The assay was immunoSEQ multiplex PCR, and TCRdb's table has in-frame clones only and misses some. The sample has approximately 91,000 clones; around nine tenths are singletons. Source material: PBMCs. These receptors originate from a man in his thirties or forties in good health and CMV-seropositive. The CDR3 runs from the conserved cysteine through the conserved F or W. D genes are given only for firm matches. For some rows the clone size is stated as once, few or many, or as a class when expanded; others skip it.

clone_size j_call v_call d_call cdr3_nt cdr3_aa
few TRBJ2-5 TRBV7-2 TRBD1 TGTGCCAGCAGCTTGACAGGGTGGCAAGAGACCCAGTACTTC CASSLTGWQETQYF
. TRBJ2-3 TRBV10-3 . TGTGCCATCAGTGAGTCGCAGGGCCCCGAATACACAGATACGCAGTATTTT CAISESQGPEYTDTQYF
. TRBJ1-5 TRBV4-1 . TGCGCCAGCAGCCACGGGGGACAGCCCCAGCATTTT CASSHGGQPQHF
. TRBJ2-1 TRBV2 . TGTGCCAGCATGACTAGAGAAGGAAACAATGAGCAGTTCTTC CASMTREGNNEQFF
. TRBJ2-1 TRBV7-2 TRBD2 TGTGCCAGCAGCTTAGTCAGCGGGAGGGCCGATGAGCAGTTCTTC CASSLVSGRADEQFF
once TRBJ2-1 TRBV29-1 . TGCAGCGTTGAAGGGTTGGCCAAATCCTACAATGAGCAGTTCTTC CSVEGLAKSYNEQFF
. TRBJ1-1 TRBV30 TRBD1 TGTGCCTGGAGGGAACAGGGGGCGGGCACTGAAGCTTTCTTT CAWREQGAGTEAFF
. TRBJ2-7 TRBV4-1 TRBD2 TGCGCCAGCAGCCTACAGGGGCCGGGACTAGCCTTGACGAACTACGAGCAGTACTTC CASSLQGPGLALTNYEQYF
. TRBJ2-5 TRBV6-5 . TGTGCCAGCAGTTATCCAGGAGAGACCCAGTACTTC CASSYPGETQYF
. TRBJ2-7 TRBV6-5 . TGTGCCAGCAGTGAGGGAGGTGGGGGTCAGTACTTC CASSEGGGGQYF
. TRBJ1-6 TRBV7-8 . TGTGCCAGCAGCTTAGCGGGAGCTGGGAATTCACCCCTCCACTTT CASSLAGAGNSPLHF
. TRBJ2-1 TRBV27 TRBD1 TGTGCCAGCAGCTTCGACAGGGGGAGTAATGAGCAGTTCTTC CASSFDRGSNEQFF
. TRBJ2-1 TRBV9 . TGTGCCAGCAGCGTAGTCCCAGACAGTACCCAGTTCTTC CASSVVPDSTQFF
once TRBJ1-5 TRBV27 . TGTGCCAGCAGTTTAAGGGGGTTTGTAGAGCCCCAGCATTTT CASSLRGFVEPQHF
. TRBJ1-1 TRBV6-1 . TGTGCCAGCAGTGAACTAGCCGCGGGTCTCCCCAGGTGGACTGAAGCTTTCTTT CASSELAAGLPRWTEAFF
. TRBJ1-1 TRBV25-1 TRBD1 TGTGCCAGCAGCGGACAGCCGGACAGGGGGGTTTGGAACACTGAAGCTTTCTTT CASSGQPDRGVWNTEAFF
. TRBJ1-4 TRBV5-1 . TGCGCCAGCAAACAGGGCGGGTCCGGCTCGAGTGAAAAACTGTTTTTT CASKQGGSGSSEKLFF
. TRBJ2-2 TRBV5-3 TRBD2 TGTGCCGGGACTAACGTCGGGGCGGACACCGGGGAGCTGTTTTTT CAGTNVGADTGELFF
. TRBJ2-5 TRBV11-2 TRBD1 TGTGCCAGCAGTCAAACAGGGGCCCAAGAGACCCAGTACTTC CASSQTGAQETQYF
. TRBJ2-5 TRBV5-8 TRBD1 TGTGCCAGCAGTGGGACAGGGTGGTTCCAAGAGACCCAGTACTTC CASSGTGWFQETQYF
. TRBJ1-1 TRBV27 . TGTGCCAGCAGTTGGGGGGGATTAATGGGGACTGAAGCTTTCTTT CASSWGGLMGTEAFF
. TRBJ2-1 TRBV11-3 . TGTGCCAGCAGCTCATCTCAGGGAAACAATGAGCAGTTCTTC CASSSSQGNNEQFF
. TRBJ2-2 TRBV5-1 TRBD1 TGCGCCAGCAGCCTGGGCCCAATGGACAGGGTTCCCGGGGAGCTGTTTTTT CASSLGPMDRVPGELFF
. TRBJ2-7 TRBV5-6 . TGTGCCAGCAGCTTGGACAGGAACTACCGATACGAGCAGTACTTC CASSLDRNYRYEQYF
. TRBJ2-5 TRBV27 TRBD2 TGTGCCAGCAGTTTAGGGACTAGCGGGCAGACCCAGTACTTC CASSLGTSGQTQYF
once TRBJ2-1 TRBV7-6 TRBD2 TGTGCCAGCAGCACCCGCCCAGCGGGAGGCCACAATGAGCAGTTCTTC CASSTRPAGGHNEQFF
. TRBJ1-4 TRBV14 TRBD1 TGTGCCAGCAGCCAAGGGTCCGGGACAGCCTATTCTAATGAAAAACTGTTTTTT CASSQGSGTAYSNEKLFF
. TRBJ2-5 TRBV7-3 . TGTGCCAGCAGCTTAAGCCCGGGAAGTGCAGAGACCCAGTACTTC CASSLSPGSAETQYF
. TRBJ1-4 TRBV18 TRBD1 TGTGCCAGCTCACCACCTCCCGGGACAGGGGCTGAAAAACTGTTTTTT CASSPPPGTGAEKLFF
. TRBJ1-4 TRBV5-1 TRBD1 TGCGCCAGCAGCTTGTCTCAGGGGGCGGGAGAAAAACTGTTTTTT CASSLSQGAGEKLFF
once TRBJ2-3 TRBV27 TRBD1 TGTGCCAGCAGTATAGGGACAGGGAGTATCACAGATACGCAGTATTTT CASSIGTGSITDTQYF
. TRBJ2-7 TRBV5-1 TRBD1 TGCGCCAGCAGCTTCACTGACAGGGGGTTCTACGAGCAGTACTTC CASSFTDRGFYEQYF
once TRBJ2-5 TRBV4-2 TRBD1 TGTGCCAGCAGCCTCGACAGGGGCCAAGAGACCCAGTACTTC CASSLDRGQETQYF
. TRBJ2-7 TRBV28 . TGTGCCAGCAGGACAGGCGGTGGGAACTACGAGCAGTACTTC CASRTGGGNYEQYF
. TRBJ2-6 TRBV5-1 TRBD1 TGCGCCAGCAGCTCAACAGGGGGCTCTGGGGCCAACGTCCTGACTTTC CASSSTGGSGANVLTF
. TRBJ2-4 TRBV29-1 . TGCAGCGTACTCGTAAACATTCAGTACTTC CSVLVNIQYF
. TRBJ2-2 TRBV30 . TGTGCCTGGAACGATTTAAGATCGGCCGGGGAGCTGTTTTTT CAWNDLRSAGELFF
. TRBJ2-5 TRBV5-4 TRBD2 TGTGCCAGCAGCCCCCGCCGGGGGGGCCAAGAGACCCAGTACTTC CASSPRRGGQETQYF
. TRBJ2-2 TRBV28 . TGTGCCAGCAGTTTAGCTACTGGGGAGCTGTTTTTT CASSLATGELFF
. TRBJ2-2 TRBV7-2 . TGTGCCAGCAGTCGAACTCCCGGGCAGGGGAACACCGGGGAGCTGTTTTTT CASSRTPGQGNTGELFF
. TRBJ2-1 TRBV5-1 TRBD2 TGCGCCAGCAGCTGGAATCTAGCGGGAGGACTCAATGAGCAGTTCTTC CASSWNLAGGLNEQFF
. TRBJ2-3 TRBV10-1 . TGCGCCAGCAGTGAGTCGAATCGAGCAGGGCTTCCAGATACGCAGTATTTT CASSESNRAGLPDTQYF
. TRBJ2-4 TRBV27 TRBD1 TGTGCCAGCAGTGCCCTCCCCGGGACAGGACTTACACTGGCCAAAAACATTCAGTACTTC CASSALPGTGLTLAKNIQYF
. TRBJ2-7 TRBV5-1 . TGCGCCAGCAGCCAAAGCCCCACGGGTCCCTCTGACTTCTACGAGCAGTACTTC CASSQSPTGPSDFYEQYF